This passage covers 10 T cell receptor beta chains from one sample sequenced in a study of CD8+ T cells in alopecia areata. RNA extraction and reverse transcription yielded cDNA as sequencing template. Clones were sequenced by immunoSEQ multiplex PCR, and TCRdb holds only the in-frame ones, with some missing. In the table there are under 250,000 clones, approximately 53% of which are singletons. Sequenced sample: CD8+ T cells sorted from blood. These receptor sequences come from a human donor in good health.

In this sample, this clone turned up a few times. The genes are TRBV29-1 and TRBJ1-2, with TRBD1 as a possible D gene (6 bases). Per germline, CDR1 SQVTM and CDR2 ANQGSEA. Trimming took 6 bases from V and 8 from J, leaving 16 bases between them. The CDR3 runs to 12 residues. The CDR3 is CSVRGTTGGYTF. In nucleotides, the CDR3 is TGCAGCGTGAGGGGGACCACTGGAGGCTACACCTTC.

This chain joins TRBV29-1 and TRBJ2-2; a possible D gene is TRBD2 (5 bases). V dropped 7 bases and J dropped 6 bases, with 18 bases sitting between them. The CDR3 is made up of 14 amino acids. Germline CDR1 and CDR2: SQVTM and ANQGSEA. The CDR3 loop reads CSAVRDWGSGELFF. CDR3 coding DNA: TGCAGCGCCGTCCGGGATTGGGGATCCGGGGAGCTGTTTTTT.

This chain links TRBV6-5 with TRBJ2-3; D could derive from TRBD1 or TRBD2 (5 bases each). Germline V gene sequence: CDR1 MNHEY, CDR2 SVGAGI. The CDR3 covers 13 residues. Trimming took off 5 bases at V and 4 bases at J, with 10 bases between the two ends. This CDR3 reads CASSPRGADTQYF. The CDR3 coding sequence is TGTGCCAGCAGTCCGAGAGGGGCAGATACGCAGTATTTT.

The chain employs TRBV5-1 and TRBJ1-1; no clear D gene. The CDR3 sequence is 14 residues long. Per germline, CDR1 SGHRS and CDR2 YFSETQ. The ends were cut back, 0 bases at V and 0 bases at J, with 6 bases in the middle. CDR3 DNA: TGCGCCAGCAGCTTGGTGGCGGTGAACACTGAAGCTTTCTTT. Translated: CASSLVAVNTEAFF.

V gene TRBV9 combines with J gene TRBJ2-7, with 12 bases matching TRBD1. Trimming cost V 0 bases and J 6 bases; bases outside gene matches: 4. This CDR3 region has 15 residues. Germline loops: CDR1 SGDLS, CDR2 YYNGEE. In nucleotides, the CDR3 is TGTGCCAGCAGCGTAGCCGGGACAGGGGGCGGCGAGCAGTACTTC. This encodes CASSVAGTGGGEQYF.

This rearrangement joins TRBV2 to TRBJ2-2, with TRBD2 as a possible D gene (5 bases). Germline V gives CDR1 SNHLY, CDR2 FYNNEI. V dropped 1 base and J dropped 0 bases, with 15 bases sitting between them. CDR3 size: 18 residues. The CDR3, as DNA: TGTGCCAGCAGTGAAGAATTTCAACTAGAGCCGAACACCGGGGAGCTGTTTTTT. Its translation: CASSEEFQLEPNTGELFF.

A few counts support this clone. The J gene is TRBJ2-2, the V gene TRBV27; the D call may be TRBD1 or TRBD2 (7 bases each). The V gene lost 3 bases and the J gene lost 9 bases, with 17 bases spanning the gap. The CDR3 contains 15 residues. Germline assignment: CDR1 MNHEY and CDR2 SMNVEV (reference sequence). For the CDR3, the DNA is TGTGCCAGCAGTTTTGCAGGGGGAGGGTCCCGGGAGCTGTTTTTT. It specifies CASSFAGGGSRELFF.

The chain links TRBV2 to TRBJ2-5; D perhaps matches TRBD1 (5 bases). This CDR3 spans 13 amino acids. Germline loops: CDR1 SNHLY, CDR2 FYNNEI. V lost 10 bases and J lost 3, with 15 bases in between. Here the CDR3 DNA reads TGTGCCACCCCTAGGGGCGAAAAAGAGACCCAGTACTTC. It is translated as CATPRGEKETQYF. Filled out from reference TRBV2 and TRBJ2-5, the complete variable domain reads EPEVTQTPSHQVTQMGQEVILRCVPISNHLYFYWYRQILGQKVEFLVSFYNNEISEKSEIFDDQFSVERPDGSNFTLKIRSTKLEDSAMYFCATPRGEKETQYFGPGTRLLVL.

The chain uses TRBV5-1 and TRBJ2-1; 7 positions agree with TRBD1. The CDR3 loop spans 16 amino acids. CDR1 is SGHRS, CDR2 YFSETQ, per germline. V lost 0 bases and J lost 1; bases outside the gene matches: 4. The CDR3, as DNA: TGCGCCAGCAGCTTGGAGGGGGCGAGGTCCTACAATGAGCAGTTCTTC. This encodes CASSLEGARSYNEQFF.

The chain couples TRBV7-9 to TRBJ1-1; possibly TRBD1 for D (5 bases). This CDR3 comprises 13 residues. V lost 11 bases to trimming and J lost 5 bases, with 18 bases between them. Germline loops: CDR1 SEHNR, CDR2 FQNEAQ (reference sequence). CDR3 coding DNA: TGTGCCGGACTGAGCGGGGGAAGGACTGAAGCTTTCTTT. Residues: CAGLSGGRTEAFF. The complete variable domain, with remaining parts taken from reference TRBV7-9 and TRBJ1-1, reads DTGVSQNPRHKITKRGQNVTFRCDPISEHNRLYWYRQTLGQGPEFLTYFQNEAQLEKSRLLSDRFSAERPKGSFSTLEIQRTEQGDSAMYLCAGLSGGRTEAFFGQGTRLTVV.